This entry lists 5 T cell receptor beta chains sequenced from one sample in a study of cytomegalovirus exposure and HLA in healthy donors. The PCR contained 60 Vbeta and 13 Jbeta primers. Method: immunoSEQ multiplex PCR; TCRdb's copy keeps in-frame clones and lacks some. The table shows roughly 160,000 clones, with roughly nine tenths occurring only once. Sequencing was done on a sample of PBMCs. These receptors were collected from a woman aged 25-40 years in good health and CMV-seronegative.

This clone was picked up a small number of times. V usage is TRBV7-6 and J usage is TRBJ2-1; 7 positions agree with TRBD2. V shed 7 bases, J shed 9 bases, and the junction held 15 bases outside the gene matches. Germline assignment: CDR1 SGHVS and CDR2 FNYEAQ. CDR3 size: 15 residues. CDR3 amino acids: CASTLGGAGGGEQFF. CDR3 nucleotides: TGTGCCAGCACCCTTGGAGGAGCGGGCGGGGGTGAGCAGTTCTTC.

The chain is built from TRBV15 and TRBJ1-1, with D perhaps matching TRBD1 (6 bases). From germline, CDR1 is LNHNV and CDR2 YYDKDF (reference sequence). The CDR3 is made up of 13 amino acids. The V end was cut by 5 bases, the J end by 8 bases, with 15 bases between. The CDR3 loop reads CATSGLGTREAFF. CDR3 nucleotide sequence: TGTGCCACCAGCGGATTAGGGACACGGGAAGCTTTCTTT.

This clone was counted only a few times. Other nucleotide sequences in the sample specify the same CDR3. J is TRBJ1-5 and V is TRBV5-4; a weak D match, TRBD1 (6 bases). From germline, CDR1 is SGHNT and CDR2 YYREEE (reference sequence). The CDR3 spans 14 residues. The V and J ends lost 4 bases and 2 bases respectively, with 10 bases between them. CDR3 nucleotide sequence: TGTGCCAGCAGCCTACAGGGAGGCAATCAGCCCCAGCATTTT. It yields the protein CASSLQGGNQPQHF.

On this clone: One junction end does not reproduce the germline sequence, and a read error may be involved. V usage is TRBV7-8 and J usage is TRBJ1-5; D remains unclear. Germline V CDR1 and CDR2: SGHVS, FQNEAQ. CDR3 length: 14 amino acids. The chain's CDR3 is CASSFPGGNQLQHF. CDR3 coding DNA: TGTGCCAGCAGCTTCCCGGGAGGCAATCAGCTCCAGCATTTT. The full variable domain, rest sourced from reference TRBV7-8 and TRBJ1-5, is GAGVSQSPRYKVAKRGQDVALRCDPISGHVSLFWYQQALGQGPEFLTYFQNEAQLDKSGLPSDRFFAERPEGSVSTLKIQRTQQEDSAVYLCASSFPGGNQLQHFGDGTRLSIL.

J is TRBJ1-1 and V is TRBV4-1; unclear D gene. Trimming pared 4 bases from V and 4 bases from J, leaving 16 bases between. The CDR3 contains 15 residues. Germline V gene lookup returns CDR1 MGHRA and CDR2 YSYEKL. For the CDR3, the DNA is TGCGCCAGCAGCCTCCACCAAGGGAGCGGCACTGAAGCTTTCTTT. The encoded protein is CASSLHQGSGTEAFF.